This entry describes one TCR beta chain. The PCR contained 60 Vbeta and 13 Jbeta primers. Using immunoSEQ multiplex PCR, the repertoire was profiled, and TCRdb retains in-frame clones only, with some absent. The repertoire includes 100,000 to 150,000 clones, 73% of them detected once, and under 5.5% sits in the top ten. These data originate in a study of cytomegalovirus exposure and HLA in healthy donors. Across the study: Earlier results showed 120 million or so unique TCR beta sequences derived from approximately 170 million T cells.

Between the trimmed V and J ends, which lost 3 bases and 2 bases, there was a span of 12 bases. The CDR3 has 14 residues. CDR1 is SGHDT, CDR2 YYEEEE, per germline. The rearrangement links TRBV5-6 to TRBJ2-7, with D uncertain. The sample consisted of PBMCs. This receptor was taken from a man in his 60s in good health and CMV-seropositive. The CDR3 DNA is TGTGCCAGCAGCTGGGCAGAGACCGCCTACGAGCAGTACTTC. It codes for CASSWAETAYEQYF. The full variable domain, its missing parts supplied by reference TRBV5-6 and TRBJ2-7, is DAGVTQSPTHLIKTRGQQVTLRCSPKSGHDTVSWYQQALGQGPQFIFQYYEEEERQRGNFPDRFSGHQFPNYSSELNVNALLLGDSALYLCASSWAETAYEQYFGPGTRLTVT.